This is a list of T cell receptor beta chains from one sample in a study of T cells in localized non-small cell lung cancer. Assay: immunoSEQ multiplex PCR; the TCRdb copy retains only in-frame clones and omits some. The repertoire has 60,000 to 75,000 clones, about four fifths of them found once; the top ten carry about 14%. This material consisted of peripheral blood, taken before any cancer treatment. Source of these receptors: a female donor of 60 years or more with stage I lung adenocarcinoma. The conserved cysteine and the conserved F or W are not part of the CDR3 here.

CDR3: ASSLGTGSEQY; J: TRBJ2-7; V: TRBV7-3
CDR3: ASSYRGAPSGANVLT; J: TRBJ2-6; V: TRBV5-1
CDR3: SVSGLAGGPADTQY; J: TRBJ2-3; V: TRBV29-1
CDR3: ASAQGQGTTTEAF; J: TRBJ1-1; V: TRBV10-3
CDR3: ASSAQGAGYEQY; J: TRBJ2-7; V: TRBV6-1
CDR3: ASKDPQETQY; J: TRBJ2-5; V: TRBV6-5
CDR3: ASSYRFNYGYT; J: TRBJ1-2; V: TRBV6-6
CDR3: ASSSGRSSYNSPLH; J: TRBJ1-6; V: TRBV5-6
CDR3: ANRDSLNTEAF; J: TRBJ1-1; V: TRBV2
CDR3: ASSFLYEQY; J: TRBJ2-7; V: TRBV11-2
CDR3: ASSQEYLAKNIQY; J: TRBJ2-4; V: TRBV4-1
CDR3: ASSLARPLATNEKLF; J: TRBJ1-4; V: TRBV7-8
CDR3: ASSGRTGLDTDTQY; J: TRBJ2-3; V: TRBV9
CDR3: ASTTALGYTEAF; J: TRBJ1-1; V: TRBV11-2
CDR3: ASSLDGTGLFEQY; J: TRBJ2-7; V: TRBV5-1
CDR3: ASGPPGVSNQPQH; J: TRBJ1-5; V: TRBV12-5
CDR3: ATSREGLTGNTIY; J: TRBJ1-3; V: TRBV15
CDR3: STPSDQF; J: TRBJ2-1; V: TRBV20-1
CDR3: ASTPLGYGYT; J: TRBJ1-2; V: TRBV19
CDR3: ASSQAGGETQY; J: TRBJ2-5; V: TRBV7-8
CDR3: ASRGLKNTEAF; J: TRBJ1-1; V: TRBV28
CDR3: ASSSDGNQPQH; J: TRBJ1-5; V: TRBV5-1
CDR3: ASSLGGAASYNEQF; J: TRBJ2-1; V: TRBV11-2
CDR3: ASSQVEAGDQPQH; J: TRBJ1-5; V: TRBV4-1
CDR3: ASSRRVSSAPGNTIY; J: TRBJ1-3; V: TRBV5-6
CDR3: ASSPNQQGRNTEAF; J: TRBJ1-1; V: TRBV5-1
CDR3: ASSRSFLTDTQY; J: TRBJ2-3; V: TRBV7-2
CDR3: ASSLDASYEQY; J: TRBJ2-7; V: TRBV19
CDR3: ASSLLDRNNQPQH; J: TRBJ1-5; V: TRBV7-8
CDR3: ASSKQGHPYEQY; J: TRBJ2-7; V: TRBV5-1
CDR3: SVDKSSTDTQY; J: TRBJ2-3; V: TRBV29-1
CDR3: ASSIEGRGNTEAF; J: TRBJ1-1; V: TRBV19
CDR3: ASSIATGRAYEQY; J: TRBJ2-7; V: TRBV19
CDR3: AWSATGTGNRCT; J: TRBJ1-2; V: TRBV30
CDR3: ASSLEGPGNTIY; J: TRBJ1-3; V: TRBV5-1
CDR3: ASSVGQGRAF; J: TRBJ1-1; V: TRBV2
CDR3: AISDGQGAEQY; J: TRBJ2-7; V: TRBV10-3
CDR3: ASSLGAGQPYNEQF; J: TRBJ2-1; V: TRBV7-2
CDR3: ASGIGDNSPLH; J: TRBJ1-6; V: TRBV6-6
CDR3: ASSVGGTGVGPLGQETQY; J: TRBJ2-5; V: TRBV9
CDR3: ASSSRTGRGNTEAF; J: TRBJ1-1; V: TRBV7-3
CDR3: ATSRERTGSYEQY; J: TRBJ2-7; V: TRBV15
CDR3: ASSIEQGFYTGANVLT; J: TRBJ2-6; V: TRBV19
CDR3: ASSLRTLQNTEAF; J: TRBJ1-1; V: TRBV7-9
CDR3: ASSRTSGYNEQF; J: TRBJ2-1; V: TRBV5-6
CDR3: ASSDGLAGVRREQY; J: TRBJ2-7; V: TRBV11-2
CDR3: ASSTSRDRGTYGNTIY; J: TRBJ1-3; V: TRBV19
CDR3: ASSFLRNRLNYEQY; J: TRBJ2-7; V: TRBV7-7